The present TCR beta chain was sequenced within a study of cytomegalovirus exposure and HLA in healthy donors. The study's findings and limits: Most TCR beta V segments were productive about 90% or about 30% of the time in an earlier analysis. TCR beta sequences reportedly predicted most subjects' HLA-A and HLA-B alleles accurately. Of the V segments, some could not be distinguished, including TRBV6-2 and TRBV6-3, and were excluded.

Germline assignment: CDR1 SGHRS and CDR2 YFSETQ. The CDR3 runs 13 residues. The trim removed 7 bases at V and 7 bases at J, leaving 6 bases unmatched. The PCR used 60 Vbeta and 13 Jbeta primers. Source study methods: Per a later analysis, the number of unique TCR beta chains was about 80 million, of which about 11 million were shared. This table comes from immunoSEQ multiplex PCR, and its TCRdb copy is limited to in-frame clones, with some not included. The V and J calls and clone size were taken over from that table, and D and trimming were inferred from the DNA. The sample records about 110,000 clones, about 85% being singletons. A word on this clone: Its antigen is not known.

The sequenced sample consisted of PBMCs. This rearrangement joins TRBV5-1 to TRBJ2-1; 9 bases map to TRBD1. The clonotype originates from a man aged 25-45 years in good health and CMV-seronegative. The chain's CDR3 is CASQSDRGNEQFF. CDR3 coding DNA: TGCGCCAGCCAATCAGACAGGGGGAATGAGCAGTTCTTC.